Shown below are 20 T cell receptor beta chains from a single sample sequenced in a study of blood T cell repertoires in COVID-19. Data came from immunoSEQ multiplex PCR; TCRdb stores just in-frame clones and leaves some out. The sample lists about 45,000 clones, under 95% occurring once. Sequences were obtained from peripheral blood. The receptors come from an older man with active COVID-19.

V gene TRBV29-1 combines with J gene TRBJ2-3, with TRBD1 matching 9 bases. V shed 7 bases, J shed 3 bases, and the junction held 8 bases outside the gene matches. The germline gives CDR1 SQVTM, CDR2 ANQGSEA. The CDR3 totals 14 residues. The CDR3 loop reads CSAIQGARTDTQYF. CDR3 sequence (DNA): TGCAGCGCGATACAGGGGGCGCGTACAGATACGCAGTATTTT.

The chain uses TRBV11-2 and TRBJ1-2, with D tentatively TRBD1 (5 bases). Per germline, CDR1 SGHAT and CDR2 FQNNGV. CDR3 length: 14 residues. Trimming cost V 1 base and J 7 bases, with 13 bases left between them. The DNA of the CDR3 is TGTGCCAGCAGCTTAGGGCAGGGACTTCCTGGCTACACCTTC. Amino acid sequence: CASSLGQGLPGYTF.

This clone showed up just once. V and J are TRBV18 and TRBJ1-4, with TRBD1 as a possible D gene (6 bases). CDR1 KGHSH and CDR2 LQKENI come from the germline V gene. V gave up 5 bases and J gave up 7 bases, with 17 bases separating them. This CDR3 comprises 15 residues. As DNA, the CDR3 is TGTGCCAGCTCATCGATACAGGGAGAGGGTGAAAAACTGTTTTTT. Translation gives CASSSIQGEGEKLFF.

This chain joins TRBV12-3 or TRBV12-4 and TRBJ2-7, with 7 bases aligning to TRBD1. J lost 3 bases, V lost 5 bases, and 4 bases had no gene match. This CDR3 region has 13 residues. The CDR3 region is CASSIQGSYEQYF. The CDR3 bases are TGTGCCAGCAGTATACAGGGGAGCTACGAGCAGTACTTC.

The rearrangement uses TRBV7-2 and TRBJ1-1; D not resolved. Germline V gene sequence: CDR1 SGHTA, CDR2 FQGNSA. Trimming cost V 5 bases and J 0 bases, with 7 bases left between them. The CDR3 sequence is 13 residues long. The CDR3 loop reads CASSNSLNTEAFF. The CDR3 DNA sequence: TGTGCCAGCAGCAACTCTCTGAACACTGAAGCTTTCTTT.

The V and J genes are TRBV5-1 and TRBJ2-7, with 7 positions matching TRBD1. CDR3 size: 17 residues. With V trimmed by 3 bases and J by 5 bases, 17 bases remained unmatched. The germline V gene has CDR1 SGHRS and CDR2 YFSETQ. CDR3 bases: TGCGCCAGCAGCTCACCCGCCCACACAGGGGACGTCAACGAGCAGTACTTC. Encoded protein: CASSSPAHTGDVNEQYF.

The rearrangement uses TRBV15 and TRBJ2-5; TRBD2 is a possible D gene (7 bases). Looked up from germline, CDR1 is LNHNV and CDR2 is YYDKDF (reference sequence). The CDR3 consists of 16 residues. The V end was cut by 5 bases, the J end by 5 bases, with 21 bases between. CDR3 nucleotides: TGTGCCACCAGCGGGGGGGCGCAGACAGGCGGGGAGACCCAGTACTTC. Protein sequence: CATSGGAQTGGETQYF.

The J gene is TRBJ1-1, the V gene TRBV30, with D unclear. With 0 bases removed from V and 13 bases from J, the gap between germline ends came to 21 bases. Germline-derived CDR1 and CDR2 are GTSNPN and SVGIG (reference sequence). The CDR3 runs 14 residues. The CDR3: CAWSVPQSKEVGFF. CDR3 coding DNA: TGTGCCTGGAGTGTACCACAGTCTAAGGAGGTTGGTTTCTTT.

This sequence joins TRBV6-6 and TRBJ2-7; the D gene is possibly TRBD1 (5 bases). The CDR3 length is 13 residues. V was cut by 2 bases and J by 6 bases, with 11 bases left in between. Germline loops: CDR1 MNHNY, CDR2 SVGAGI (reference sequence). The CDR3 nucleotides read TGTGCCAGCAGTTACGTCAGGGAAAGCGAGCAGTACTTC. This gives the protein CASSYVRESEQYF.

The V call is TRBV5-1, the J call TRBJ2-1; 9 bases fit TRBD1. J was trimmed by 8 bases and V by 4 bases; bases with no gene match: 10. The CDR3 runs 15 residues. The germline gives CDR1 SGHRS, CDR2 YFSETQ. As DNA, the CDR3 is TGCGCCAGCAGCCGCGAGGGACAGGGACTTCATGAGCAGTTCTTC. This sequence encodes CASSREGQGLHEQFF.

The CDR3 coding sequence is TGTGCCAGCAGCCAGCCTAGCGGGAGGGCTGAGCAGTTCTTC. This gives the protein CASSQPSGRAEQFF. This sequence joins TRBV3-1 (or the pseudogene TRBV3-2) and TRBJ2-1; TRBD2 matches 12 bases. Per the germline V gene, CDR1 is LGHDT and CDR2 is YNNKEL (reference sequence). There are 14 residues in the CDR3. Germline trimming cut 3 bases from V and 9 bases from J; bases unmatched to any gene: 3.

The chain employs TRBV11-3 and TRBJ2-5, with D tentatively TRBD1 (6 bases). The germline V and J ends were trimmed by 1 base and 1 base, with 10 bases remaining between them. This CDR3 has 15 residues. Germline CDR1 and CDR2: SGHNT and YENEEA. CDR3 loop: CASSLGNRAQETQYF. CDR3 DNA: TGTGCCAGCAGCTTAGGAAACAGGGCCCAAGAGACCCAGTACTTC. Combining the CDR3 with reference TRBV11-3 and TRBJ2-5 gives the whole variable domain EAGVVQSPRYKIIEKKQPVAFWCNPISGHNTLYWYLQNLGQGPELLIRYENEEAVDDSQLPKDRFSAERLKGVDSTLKIQPAELGDSAVYLCASSLGNRAQETQYFGPGTRLLVL.

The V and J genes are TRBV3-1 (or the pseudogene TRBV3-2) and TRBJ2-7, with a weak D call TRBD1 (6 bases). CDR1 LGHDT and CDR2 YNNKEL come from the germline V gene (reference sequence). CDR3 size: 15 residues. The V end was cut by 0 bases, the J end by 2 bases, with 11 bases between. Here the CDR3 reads CASSQDLNRAYEQYF. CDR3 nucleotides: TGTGCCAGCAGCCAAGATCTAAACAGGGCCTACGAGCAGTACTTC.

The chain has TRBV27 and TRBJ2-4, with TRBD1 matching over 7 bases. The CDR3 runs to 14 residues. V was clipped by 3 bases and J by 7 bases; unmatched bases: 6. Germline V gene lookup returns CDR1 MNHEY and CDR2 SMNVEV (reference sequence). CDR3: CASSFRDRENIQYF. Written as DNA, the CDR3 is TGTGCCAGCAGTTTCCGGGACAGAGAGAACATTCAGTACTTC.

CDR3 nucleotides: TGTGCCAGCAGTTCCATGAGGAACACTGAAGCTTTCTTT. This encodes CASSSMRNTEAFF. The V gene is TRBV2, the J gene TRBJ1-1; D gene ambiguous. The CDR3 has 13 amino acids. V was shortened by 5 bases and J by 1 base, with 8 bases between the two germline ends. Germline CDR1 reads SNHLY; CDR2 reads FYNNEI.

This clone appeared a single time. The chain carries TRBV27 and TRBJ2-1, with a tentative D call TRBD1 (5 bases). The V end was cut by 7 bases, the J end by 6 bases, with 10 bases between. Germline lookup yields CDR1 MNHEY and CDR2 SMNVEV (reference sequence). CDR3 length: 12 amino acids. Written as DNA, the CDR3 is TGTGCCAGCACCAGGGTGCGCAATGAGCAGTTCTTC. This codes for CASTRVRNEQFF.

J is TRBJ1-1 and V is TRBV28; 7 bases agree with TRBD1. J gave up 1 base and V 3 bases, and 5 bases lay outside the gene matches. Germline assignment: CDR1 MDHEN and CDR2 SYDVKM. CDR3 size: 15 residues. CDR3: CASSFPDRANTEAFF. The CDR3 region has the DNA TGTGCCAGCAGTTTTCCCGACAGGGCGAACACTGAAGCTTTCTTT.

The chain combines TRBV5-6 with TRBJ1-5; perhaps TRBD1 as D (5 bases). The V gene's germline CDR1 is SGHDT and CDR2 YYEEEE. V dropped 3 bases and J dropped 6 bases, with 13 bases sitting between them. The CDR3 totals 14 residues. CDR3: CASSSTGRGQPQHF. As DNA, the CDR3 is TGTGCCAGCAGCTCAACAGGCCGAGGTCAGCCCCAGCATTTT.

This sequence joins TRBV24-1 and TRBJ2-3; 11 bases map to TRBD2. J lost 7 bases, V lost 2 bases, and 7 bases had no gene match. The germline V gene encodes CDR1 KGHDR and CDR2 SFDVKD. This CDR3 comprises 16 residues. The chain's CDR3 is CATSDSLAGGYHTQYF. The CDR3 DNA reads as TGTGCCACCAGTGATTCGCTAGCGGGAGGTTACCATACGCAGTATTTT.

CDR3 DNA sequence: TGCGCCAGCAGCCAAGATCGCGTCACAGATACGCAGTATTTT. The encoded protein is CASSQDRVTDTQYF. The chain joins TRBV4-3 to TRBJ2-3; D gene unclear. V was cut by 0 bases and J by 2 bases, with 6 bases left in between. Germline CDR1 reads LGHNA; CDR2 reads YSLEER. The CDR3 extends over 14 amino acids.